This TCR beta chain was recovered during a study of cytomegalovirus exposure and HLA in healthy donors. With 3 bases removed from V and 4 bases from J, the gap between germline ends came to 2 bases. The CDR3 is made up of 11 amino acids. Per germline, CDR1 SGHRS and CDR2 YFSETQ. The PCR made use of 60 Vbeta and 13 Jbeta primers. TCRdb's table, derived via immunoSEQ multiplex PCR, lists solely in-frame clones and lacks some. The sample has roughly 80,000 clones, roughly 76% seen once. Whole-study results and caveats: The listing of about 150 TCR beta chains classed them as cytomegalovirus-associated. Donor immune exposure was known only as CMV serostatus.

On this clone: No antigen is known for it.

The sequenced sample was PBMCs. The sequence was obtained from a woman younger than 45 in good health and CMV-seronegative. This sequence joins TRBV5-1 and TRBJ2-1; D not certain. DNA of the CDR3: TGCGCCAGCAGCTCATACAATGAGCAGTTCTTC. Residues: CASSSYNEQFF. Filled out from reference TRBV5-1 and TRBJ2-1, the complete variable domain reads KAGVTQTPRYLIKTRGQQVTLSCSPISGHRSVSWYQQTPGQGLQFLFEYFSETQRNKGNFPGRFSGRQFSNSRSEMNVSTLELGDSALYLCASSSYNEQFFGPGTRLTVL.